The 31 T cell receptor beta chains listed next were all sequenced from one sample in a study of Ad26.COV2.S vaccination and SARS-CoV-2 variants. Documented treatment: 15 to 20 received Ad26.COV2.S at low or high dose, single or two shots; about 5 received placebo; per-sample allocation not given. All samples were drawn on day 63, counting from the first vaccine or placebo injection. Data came from immunoSEQ multiplex PCR; TCRdb stores just in-frame clones and leaves some out. The profile shows 350,000 to 500,000 clones, around 91% of them singletons. Here the sequenced sample was peripheral blood, taken in a trial of Ad26.COV2.S vaccine versus placebo. The receptors here all came from a person aged 18-65 years who received the Ad26.COV2.S COVID-19 vaccine or a placebo.

The chain is built from TRBV19 and TRBJ1-1, with a possible D match to TRBD1 (6 bases). The CDR3 has 14 amino acids. Germline loops: CDR1 LNHDA, CDR2 SQIVND (reference sequence). Trimming shortened V by 5 bases and J by 5 bases, and 15 bases separated the two germline ends. Written as DNA, the CDR3 is TGTGCCAGTAGTCTCTATACAGGGAAGACTGAAGCTTTCTTT. It is translated as CASSLYTGKTEAFF.

This clone came up a few times. The sample carries other DNA sequences with the same CDR3. The J gene is TRBJ1-5, the V gene TRBV6-2 or TRBV6-3; D is unclear. The germline V gene has CDR1 MNHEY and CDR2 SVGEGT. Trimming stripped 2 bases from V and 7 bases from J, with 6 bases between. This CDR3 has 12 amino acids. The CDR3 nucleotides are TGTGCCAGCAGTTACCAAAACCAGCCCCAGCATTTT. This sequence encodes CASSYQNQPQHF.

This clone is a singleton in its sample. The V gene is TRBV27, the J gene TRBJ1-5; D gene ambiguous. The CDR3 loop spans 16 amino acids. Germline V gene lookup returns CDR1 MNHEY and CDR2 SMNVEV (reference sequence). V was pared by 3 bases and J by 8 bases, with 20 bases between. CDR3 nucleotides: TGTGCCAGCAGTTTTTTTTGGGATCCCCAAAAAGAGCCCCAGCATTTT. This encodes CASSFFWDPQKEPQHF.

The chain uses TRBV19 and TRBJ1-5, with 7 positions matching TRBD1. Germline V gene data show CDR1 as LNHDA and CDR2 as SQIVND (reference sequence). The CDR3 contains 17 residues. The trim removed 0 bases at V and 0 bases at J, leaving 5 bases unmatched. The CDR3 loop reads CASSIDRGTASNQPQHF. The DNA for the CDR3 is TGTGCCAGTAGTATAGATCGTGGGACAGCTAGCAATCAGCCCCAGCATTTT.

Only one count was recorded for this clone. V and J are TRBV10-3 and TRBJ2-7, with TRBD2 matching 12 bases. Trimming took 0 bases from V and 5 from J; bases not matched to a gene: 8. Germline lookup yields CDR1 ENHRY and CDR2 SYGVKD. CDR3 length: 17 amino acids. The CDR3 spells CAISESLLAGGENEQYF. CDR3 sequence (DNA): TGTGCCATCAGTGAGTCACTCCTAGCGGGAGGGGAGAACGAGCAGTACTTC.

The chain has TRBV28 and TRBJ2-3, with D unclear. V lost 6 bases to trimming and J lost 1 base, with 11 bases between them. This CDR3 comprises 14 residues. Germline values: CDR1 MDHEN, CDR2 SYDVKM. The CDR3: CASRSSGGTDTQYF. CDR3 coding DNA: TGTGCCAGCAGATCCAGTGGAGGCACAGATACGCAGTATTTT. The full variable domain, in which reference TRBV28 and TRBJ2-3 provide the parts outside the CDR3, is DVKVTQSSRYLVKRTGEKVFLECVQDMDHENMFWYRQDPGLGLRLIYFSYDVKMKEKGDIPEGYSVSREKKERFSLILESASTNQTSMYLCASRSSGGTDTQYFGPGTRLTVL.

The chain couples TRBV23-1 to TRBJ2-1; 10 bases align to TRBD1. TRBV23-1 is known as an ORF, though its function is uncertain. The CDR3 runs 16 residues. V trimming: 0 bases; J trimming: 6 bases; junction bases outside the gene matches: 5. Here the CDR3 DNA reads TGCGCCAGCAGTCAATCGGGACAGGGGATACTCAATGAGCAGTTCTTC. Translated, it gives CASSQSGQGILNEQFF.

The chain joins TRBV29-1 to TRBJ2-2; D may correspond to TRBD1 or TRBD2 (5 bases each). V lost 3 bases and J lost 6, with 11 bases in between. The CDR3 totals 13 residues. The germline V gene encodes CDR1 SQVTM and CDR2 ANQGSEA. The CDR3 bases are TGCAGCGTTGAGACTCGGGGCCCCGGGGAGCTGTTTTTT. The encoded protein is CSVETRGPGELFF.

The V call is TRBV19, the J call TRBJ1-3, with a possible D match to TRBD1 (5 bases). This CDR3 has 16 amino acids. V shed 3 bases and J shed 4 bases, with 16 bases lying between them. CDR1 is LNHDA and CDR2 is SQIVND in the germline V gene (reference sequence). The DNA for the CDR3 is TGTGCCAGTAGTATTGATGGGGCGAGGGCCGGAAACACCATATATTTT. Amino acids: CASSIDGARAGNTIYF.

Written as DNA, the CDR3 is TGTGCCAGCAGCCGAGGACAGAGCTACGAGCAGTACTTC. Translating it yields CASSRGQSYEQYF. The chain carries TRBV12-3 or TRBV12-4 and TRBJ2-7, with D tentatively TRBD1 (6 bases). The CDR3 is made up of 13 amino acids. V was clipped by 6 bases and J by 3 bases, with 12 bases between them.

This chain joins TRBV4-1 and TRBJ2-3; possible D gene TRBD1, 6 bases. Trimming cost V 6 bases and J 3 bases, with 22 bases left between them. The CDR3 spans 17 residues. Germline CDR1 MGHRA, CDR2 YSYEKL. In nucleotides, the CDR3 is TGCGCCAGCAGTCCCACCCGGGCAGGGGCGAGGACAGATACGCAGTATTTT. Translated: CASSPTRAGARTDTQYF.

This sequence joins TRBV7-6 and TRBJ2-3; D ambiguous. CDR3 length: 15 amino acids. The ends were cut back, 4 bases at V and 0 bases at J, with 11 bases in the middle. Per germline, CDR1 SGHVS and CDR2 FNYEAQ. CDR3 loop: CASSSTRHSTDTQYF. CDR3 coding DNA: TGTGCCAGCAGCTCTACACGGCATAGCACAGATACGCAGTATTTT.

A single count supports this clone. The V gene is TRBV7-3, the J gene TRBJ2-3; 9 bases are a match to TRBD1. This CDR3 spans 15 amino acids. The V and J ends lost 5 bases and 2 bases, in that order; junction bases with no gene match: 5. In germline, CDR1 is SGHTA, CDR2 FQGTGA. CDR3 sequence reads: CASSATGGATDTQYF. In DNA, the CDR3 is TGTGCCAGCAGCGCGACAGGGGGGGCCACAGATACGCAGTATTTT. Full variable domain (rest looked up from reference TRBV7-3 and TRBJ2-3): GAGVSQTPSNKVTEKGKYVELRCDPISGHTALYWYRQSLGQGPEFLIYFQGTGAADDSGLPNDRFFAVRPEGSVSTLKIQRTERGDSAVYLCASSATGGATDTQYFGPGTRLTVL.

This CDR3 is CASSVVHINTDTQYF. In DNA form, the CDR3 reads TGTGCCAGCAGTGTCGTCCATATAAACACAGATACGCAGTATTTT. The chain is built from TRBV2 and TRBJ2-3; no definite D call. The germline V gene encodes CDR1 SNHLY and CDR2 FYNNEI. Trimming pared 4 bases from V and 2 bases from J, leaving 13 bases between. This CDR3 has 15 residues.

The chain couples TRBV3-1 (or the pseudogene TRBV3-2) to TRBJ1-2; the match to TRBD1 covers 10 bases. Losses at the gene ends were 3 bases for V and 4 bases for J; bases not matched to a gene: 8. Germline CDR1 reads LGHDT; CDR2 reads YNNKEL (reference sequence). This CDR3 is 16 amino acids long. The CDR3 sequence is CASSQGGTGDGYGYTF. Written as DNA, the CDR3 is TGTGCCAGCAGCCAGGGGGGGACAGGGGACGGCTATGGCTACACCTTC.

This rearrangement joins TRBV3-1 (or the pseudogene TRBV3-2) to TRBJ1-5; a possible D gene is TRBD1 (5 bases). The length of the CDR3 is 16 residues. V lost 0 bases to trimming and J lost 4 bases, with 13 bases between them. The germline V gene encodes CDR1 LGHDT and CDR2 YNNKEL (reference sequence). The CDR3 protein is CASSQDSQQGNQPQHF. In DNA form, the CDR3 reads TGTGCCAGCAGCCAAGATAGTCAGCAGGGAAATCAGCCCCAGCATTTT.

This clone appeared once. The V gene is TRBV4-3, the J gene TRBJ2-3; D may match TRBD1 or TRBD2 (5 bases each). V was shortened by 2 bases and J by 4 bases, with 16 bases between the two germline ends. This CDR3 region has 16 residues. CDR1 is LGHNA, CDR2 YSLEER, per germline. CDR3 nucleotide sequence: TGCGCCAGCAGCCAAACCACTGGGGGTGAGGCAGATACGCAGTATTTT. Translating gives CASSQTTGGEADTQYF.

The chain couples TRBV11-2 to TRBJ2-1, with D unclear. V lost 0 bases, J lost 7 bases, and 10 bases lay in between. The germline CDR1 and CDR2 sequences are SGHAT and FQNNGV. This CDR3 has 14 residues. CDR3 sequence (DNA): TGTGCCAGCAGCTTAGAACTGGTGGGGAATGAGCAGTTCTTC. Its translation: CASSLELVGNEQFF.

The J gene is TRBJ2-2, the V gene TRBV18, with TRBD2 matching over 10 bases. The CDR3 sequence is 16 residues long. Germline V lookup: CDR1 KGHSH, CDR2 LQKENI. J gave up 6 bases and V 3 bases, and 7 bases lay outside the gene matches. CDR3 sequence: CASSPLAGVVSGELFF. The CDR3, as DNA: TGTGCCAGCTCACCGCTAGCGGGAGTTGTCTCCGGGGAGCTGTTTTTT.

This clone was observed once. This sequence joins TRBV6-5 and TRBJ2-1; D uncertain. Deletions cut 7 bases from V and 0 bases from J, with 10 bases between. CDR3 size: 14 residues. The germline V gene encodes CDR1 MNHEY and CDR2 SVGAGI. The chain's CDR3 is CASIKSSSYNEQFF. Here the CDR3 DNA reads TGTGCCAGCATAAAGTCGAGCTCCTACAATGAGCAGTTCTTC.

This chain uses TRBV19 with TRBJ2-5, with D possibly matching TRBD2 (6 bases). V gave up 9 bases and J gave up 0 bases, with 8 bases separating them. This CDR3 is built from 12 residues. From germline, CDR1 is LNHDA and CDR2 SQIVND (reference sequence). CDR3 loop: CASGGNQETQYF. The CDR3 DNA reads TGTGCCAGCGGGGGTAACCAAGAGACCCAGTACTTC.

This chain uses TRBV30 with TRBJ2-1; D call uncertain. V was clipped by 0 bases and J by 7 bases, with 10 bases between them. This CDR3 contains 13 residues. The germline CDR1 and CDR2 sequences are GTSNPN and SVGIG (reference sequence). Written as DNA, the CDR3 is TGTGCCTGGAGTGTACAACGTGCAAATGAGCAGTTCTTC. It codes for CAWSVQRANEQFF.

The chain carries TRBV5-5 and TRBJ2-7; 8 nucleotides match TRBD1. This CDR3 has 16 residues. Germline V CDR1 and CDR2: SGHKS, YYEKEE (reference sequence). Trimming removed 5 bases from V and 6 bases from J; junction bases left unmatched: 16. This CDR3 is CASRTIGGQGPREQYF. The CDR3 nucleotides are TGTGCCAGCAGGACCATAGGCGGACAGGGACCCCGCGAGCAGTACTTC.

The chain employs TRBV13 and TRBJ2-3, with 10 bases identical to TRBD1. Germline assignment: CDR1 PRHDT and CDR2 FYEKMQ (reference sequence). The length of the CDR3 is 16 residues. Germline trimming cut 3 bases from V and 4 bases from J; bases unmatched to any gene: 7. CDR3 coding DNA: TGTGCCAGCAGCTTCCTAGGGACAGGGGCATCAGATACGCAGTATTTT. Amino acid sequence: CASSFLGTGASDTQYF. Variable domain in full (rest from reference TRBV13 and TRBJ2-3): AAGVIQSPRHLIKEKRETATLKCYPIPRHDTVYWYQQGPGQDPQFLISFYEKMQSDKGSIPDRFSAQQFSDYHSELNMSSLELGDSALYFCASSFLGTGASDTQYFGPGTRLTVL.

This clone was seen only once. The J gene is TRBJ2-2, the V gene TRBV29-1; 11 bases are a match to TRBD2. Germline V gene sequence: CDR1 SQVTM, CDR2 ANQGSEA. The CDR3 length is 18 residues. The junction had 16 bases not matched to a gene; V was cut back by 4 bases and J by 6 bases. DNA of the CDR3: TGCAGCGTTGGACTTCGAACTAGCGGGAGTAGGGCAGCCGGGGAGCTGTTTTTT. This gives the protein CSVGLRTSGSRAAGELFF.

This clone has more than one count but fewer than ten. The chain is built from TRBV28 and TRBJ1-5, with a tentative D call TRBD1 (5 bases). Trimming cost V 8 bases and J 3 bases, with 11 bases left between them. The CDR3 runs to 13 residues. Germline CDR1 reads MDHEN; CDR2 reads SYDVKM. Here the CDR3 reads CASDDRFNQPQHF. CDR3 DNA sequence: TGTGCCAGCGACGACAGATTCAATCAGCCCCAGCATTTT.

This clone showed up just a few times. The chain carries TRBV29-1 and TRBJ2-7; D ambiguous. Germline V gives CDR1 SQVTM, CDR2 ANQGSEA. The germline V and J ends were trimmed by 6 bases and 0 bases, with 15 bases remaining between them. The CDR3 has 14 amino acids. CDR3 nucleotide sequence: TGCAGCGTGGGGTCACCCAGGAGCTCCTACGAGCAGTACTTC. This encodes CSVGSPRSSYEQYF.

J is TRBJ2-7 and V is TRBV5-1; D is possibly TRBD1 or TRBD2 (5 bases each). Trimming left V 4 bases short and J 4 bases short, with 15 bases between. Germline V gene sequence: CDR1 SGHRS, CDR2 YFSETQ. CDR3 length: 14 amino acids. The DNA of the CDR3 is TGCGCCAGCAGCCCTGAGCGTGGGGGATACGAGCAGTACTTC. Translation gives CASSPERGGYEQYF.

This clone was observed once. V usage is TRBV18 and J usage is TRBJ2-1; TRBD2 is a possible D gene (5 bases). The V and J ends lost 2 bases and 6 bases respectively, with 14 bases between them. CDR3 size: 15 residues. Germline loops: CDR1 KGHSH, CDR2 LQKENI. The CDR3 DNA is TGTGCCAGCTCACCAAAGGCGGGTGGGGTCAATGAGCAGTTCTTC. This encodes CASSPKAGGVNEQFF.

The CDR3 region is CASAATIFYEQYF. The CDR3 region has the DNA TGTGCCAGCGCTGCTACGATTTTCTACGAGCAGTACTTC. V and J are TRBV28 and TRBJ2-7; no definite D call. Per germline, CDR1 MDHEN and CDR2 SYDVKM. Trimming left V 8 bases short and J 3 bases short, with 14 bases between. The CDR3 is made up of 13 amino acids.

The chain combines TRBV9 with TRBJ1-1; perhaps TRBD1 as D (5 bases). The CDR3 is made up of 14 amino acids. Germline lookup yields CDR1 SGDLS and CDR2 YYNGEE. Trimming pared 0 bases from V and 9 bases from J, leaving 15 bases between. The CDR3 spells CASSVEVGGGQAFF. The CDR3, as DNA: TGTGCCAGCAGCGTAGAGGTCGGGGGGGGACAAGCTTTCTTT. The full variable domain, completed using reference TRBV9 and TRBJ1-1, is DSGVTQTPKHLITATGQRVTLRCSPRSGDLSVYWYQQSLDQGLQFLIQYYNGEERAKGNILERFSAQQFPDLHSELNLSSLELGDSALYFCASSVEVGGGQAFFGQGTRLTVV.